These 4 T cell receptor beta chains originate from one sample sequenced in a study of response to subunit inactivated influenza vaccine (dated by TCRdb to between 2018 and 2020). The method was RT-PCR. The run used an Illumina HiSeq 2500. TCRdb ran its own pipeline on the public reads, namely fastp trimming at Q25 and MiXCR clone calling, and kept in-frame beta chains. Every CDR3 protein is listed once, alongside the most common genes and DNA of its rows. The sample table contains hundreds of thousands of distinct CDR3 sequences; only one count was recorded for 14% of them. The ten largest clones represent less than 9% of the sample. Sequencing was performed on PBMCs from blood, taken about 14 days before vaccination. The receptors originated from a man aged 45-60 years who received an inactivated influenza vaccine. Donor details come from another sample of the same person, matched by shared clones.

This clonotype was detected a few times. The genes are TRBV6-1 and TRBJ1-1, with a tentative D call TRBD1 (5 bases). Trimming removed 6 bases at V and 0 bases at J, with 20 bases between. Germline V gene data show CDR1 as MNHNS and CDR2 as SASEGT. This CDR3 has 17 residues. CDR3 nucleotides: TGTGCCAGCAGAGTGGGGGAACCAGACAGATTGAACACTGAAGCTTTCTTT. It specifies CASRVGEPDRLNTEAFF.

V usage is TRBV20-1 and J usage is TRBJ2-4; 9 nucleotides match TRBD1. The V gene end was trimmed by 5 bases and the J gene end by 2 bases; junction bases not matched to a gene: 1. This CDR3 has 13 residues. Looked up from germline, CDR1 is DFQATT and CDR2 is SNEGSKA (reference sequence). DNA for the CDR3: TGCAGTGCTGGGACAGGGCCCAAAAACATTCAGTACTTC. Its translation is CSAGTGPKNIQYF.

In its sample, this clonotype was seen a few times. The chain is built from TRBV4-1 and TRBJ1-1, with D perhaps matching TRBD1 (5 bases). Germline values: CDR1 MGHRA, CDR2 YSYEKL. V was pared by 0 bases and J by 10 bases, with 12 bases between. This CDR3 is 13 amino acids long. CDR3 amino acids: CASSQDRRGVAFF. CDR3 nucleotides: TGCGCCAGCAGCCAAGATCGTCGAGGGGTAGCTTTCTTT.

The rearrangement links TRBV7-2 to TRBJ2-5, with D uncertain. Germline lookup yields CDR1 SGHTA and CDR2 FQGNSA. CDR3 length: 15 amino acids. Trimming stripped 5 bases from V and 0 bases from J, with 13 bases between. CDR3 DNA: TGTGCCAGCAGCCAGAACCAAGGGAACCAAGAGACCCAGTACTTC. Its protein product is CASSQNQGNQETQYF. The whole variable domain, remainder taken from reference TRBV7-2 and TRBJ2-5, is GAGVSQSPSNKVTEKGKDVELRCDPISGHTALYWYRQSLGQGLEFLIYFQGNSAPDKSGLPSDRFSAERTGGSVSTLTIQRTQQEDSAVYLCASSQNQGNQETQYFGPGTRLLVL.